This T cell receptor beta chain was sequenced during a study of T cells in women clearing cervical HPV infection. Background on the study: Controls were women whose single incident HPV16 infection cleared within 12 months without precancer or cancer.

Germline CDR1 and CDR2: SGHVS and FNYEAQ. CDR3 length: 12 amino acids. Whole-study results and caveats: CIN3+ cases had significantly higher TCR richness than controls; evenness did not differ.

TCRdb's copy holds only in-frame clones and misses some; the assay was immunoSEQ multiplex PCR. The sample totals approximately 16,000 clones. On this clone: As yet, its antigen is unknown. One junction end disagrees with the germline gene, perhaps due to a read error. The CDR3 end falls 3 residues outside the read, so it is completed with the germline J gene. The same CDR3 arises from other DNA sequences in this sample as well.

This TCR came from a woman aged 18-69 years with a cervical HPV16 infection that either progressed to CIN3+ or cleared (not recorded which). The rearrangement joins TRBV7-6 to TRBJ1-3; 7 nucleotides line up with TRBD1. The sample consisted of blood buffy coat. The CDR3 region is CASRSGGNTIYF. The CDR3 bases that were read are TGTGCCAGCAGATCAGGGGGAAACACT.